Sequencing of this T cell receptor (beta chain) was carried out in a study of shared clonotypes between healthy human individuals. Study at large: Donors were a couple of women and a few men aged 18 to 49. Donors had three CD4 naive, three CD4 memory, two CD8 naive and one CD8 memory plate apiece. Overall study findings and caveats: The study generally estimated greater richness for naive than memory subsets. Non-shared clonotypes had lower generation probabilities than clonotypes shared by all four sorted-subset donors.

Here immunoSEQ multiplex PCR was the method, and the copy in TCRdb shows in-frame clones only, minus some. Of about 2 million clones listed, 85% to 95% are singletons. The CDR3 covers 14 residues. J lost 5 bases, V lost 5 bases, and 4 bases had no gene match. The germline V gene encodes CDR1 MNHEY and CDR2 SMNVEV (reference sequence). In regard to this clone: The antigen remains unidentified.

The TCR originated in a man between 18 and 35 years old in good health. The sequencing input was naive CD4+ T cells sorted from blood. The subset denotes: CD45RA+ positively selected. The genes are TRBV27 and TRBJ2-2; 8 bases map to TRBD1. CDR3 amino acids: CASSTRQGTGELFF. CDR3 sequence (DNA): TGTGCCAGCAGTACCCGACAGGGGACCGGGGAGCTGTTTTTT.